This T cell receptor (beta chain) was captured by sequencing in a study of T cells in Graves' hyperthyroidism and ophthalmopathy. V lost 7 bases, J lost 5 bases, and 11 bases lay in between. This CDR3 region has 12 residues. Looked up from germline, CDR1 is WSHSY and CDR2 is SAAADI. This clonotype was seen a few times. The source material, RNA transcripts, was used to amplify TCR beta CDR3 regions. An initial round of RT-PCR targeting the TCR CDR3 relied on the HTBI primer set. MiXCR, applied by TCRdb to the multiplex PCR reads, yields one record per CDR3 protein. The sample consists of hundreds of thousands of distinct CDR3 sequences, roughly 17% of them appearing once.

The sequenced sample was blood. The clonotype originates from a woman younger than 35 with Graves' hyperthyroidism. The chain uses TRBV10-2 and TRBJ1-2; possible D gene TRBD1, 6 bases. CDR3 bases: TGCGCCAGCACCAGTACAGGGTATGGCTACACCTTC. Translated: CASTSTGYGYTF.